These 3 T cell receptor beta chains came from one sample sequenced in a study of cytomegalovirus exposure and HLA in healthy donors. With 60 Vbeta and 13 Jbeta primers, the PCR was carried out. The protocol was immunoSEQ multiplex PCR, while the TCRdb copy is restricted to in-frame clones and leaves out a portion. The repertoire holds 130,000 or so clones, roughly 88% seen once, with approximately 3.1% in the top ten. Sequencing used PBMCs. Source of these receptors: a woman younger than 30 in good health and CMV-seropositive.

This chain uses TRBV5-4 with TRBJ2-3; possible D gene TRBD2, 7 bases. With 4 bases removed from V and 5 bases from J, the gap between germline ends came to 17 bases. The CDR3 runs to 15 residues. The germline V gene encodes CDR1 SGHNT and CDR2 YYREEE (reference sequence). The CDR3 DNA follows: TGTGCCAGCAGCAGCATGGGGGGGCCTGGAGATACGCAGTATTTT. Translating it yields CASSSMGGPGDTQYF.

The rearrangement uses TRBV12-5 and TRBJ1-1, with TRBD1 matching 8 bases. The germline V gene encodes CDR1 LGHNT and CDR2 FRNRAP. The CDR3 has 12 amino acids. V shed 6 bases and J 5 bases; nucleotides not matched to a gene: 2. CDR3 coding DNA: TGTGCTAGTGGAGACAGGGGAACTGAAGCTTTCTTT. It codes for CASGDRGTEAFF.

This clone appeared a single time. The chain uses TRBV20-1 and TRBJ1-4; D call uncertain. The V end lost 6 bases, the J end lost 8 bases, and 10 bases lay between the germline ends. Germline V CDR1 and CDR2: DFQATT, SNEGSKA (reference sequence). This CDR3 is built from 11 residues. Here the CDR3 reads CSALEVEKLFF. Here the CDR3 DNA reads TGCAGTGCCCTAGAAGTAGAAAAACTGTTTTTT.